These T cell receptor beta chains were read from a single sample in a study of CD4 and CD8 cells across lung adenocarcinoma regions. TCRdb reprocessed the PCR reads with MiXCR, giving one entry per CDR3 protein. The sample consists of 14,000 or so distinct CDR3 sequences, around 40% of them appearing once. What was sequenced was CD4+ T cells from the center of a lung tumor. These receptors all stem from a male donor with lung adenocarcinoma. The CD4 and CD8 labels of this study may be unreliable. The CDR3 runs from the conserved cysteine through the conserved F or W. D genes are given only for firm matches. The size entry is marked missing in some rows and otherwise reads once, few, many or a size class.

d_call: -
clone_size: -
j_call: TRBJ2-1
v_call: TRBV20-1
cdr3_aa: CSGSDSGYNEQFF
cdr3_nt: TGCAGTGGGTCAGACAGTGGTTACAATGAGCAGTTCTTC

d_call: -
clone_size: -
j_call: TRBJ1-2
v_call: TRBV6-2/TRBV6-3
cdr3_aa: CASRTQGRRDYGYTF
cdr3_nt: TGTGCCAGCCGAACACAGGGAAGAAGAGACTATGGCTACACCTTC

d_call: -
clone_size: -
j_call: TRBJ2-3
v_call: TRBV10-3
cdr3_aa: CAGGPGGLHQDTQYF
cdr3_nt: TGTGCCGGGGGTCCCGGGGGCTTGCACCAAGATACGCAGTATTTT

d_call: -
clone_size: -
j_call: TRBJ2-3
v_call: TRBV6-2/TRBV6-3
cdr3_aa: CASSLSGLRAIDTQYF
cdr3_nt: TGTGCCAGCAGTTTATCGGGGCTGAGGGCTATAGATACTCAGTATTTT

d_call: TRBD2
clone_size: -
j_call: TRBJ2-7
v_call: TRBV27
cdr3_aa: CASRPGTSGSPNEQYF
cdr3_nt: TGTGCCAGCAGACCCGGGACTAGCGGGAGTCCCAACGAGCAGTACTTC

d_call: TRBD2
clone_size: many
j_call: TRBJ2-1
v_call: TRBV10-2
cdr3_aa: CASRAGLVYNEQFF
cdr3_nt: TGCGCCAGCAGAGCGGGACTAGTCTACAATGAGCAGTTCTTC

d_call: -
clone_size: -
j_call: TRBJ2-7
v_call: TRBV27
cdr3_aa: CASSLLNRAGSLYEQYF
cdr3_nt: TGTGCCAGCAGTTTATTGAACAGGGCGGGAAGCCTCTACGAGCAGTACTTC

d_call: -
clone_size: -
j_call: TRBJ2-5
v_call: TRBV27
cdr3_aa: CASGVVGAGDTDTQYF
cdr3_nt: TGTGCCAGCGGGGTAGTCGGGGCCGGCGACACAGATACCCAGTACTTC

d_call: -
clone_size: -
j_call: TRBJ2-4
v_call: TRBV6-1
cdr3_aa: CASSERARGRDIQYF
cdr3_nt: TGTGCCAGCAGTGAAAGGGCCCGTGGCAGAGACATTCAGTACTTC

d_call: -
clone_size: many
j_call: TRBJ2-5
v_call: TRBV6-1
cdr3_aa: CASSARQGWETQYF
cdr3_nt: TGTGCCAGCAGTGCCCGACAAGGATGGGAGACCCAGTACTTC

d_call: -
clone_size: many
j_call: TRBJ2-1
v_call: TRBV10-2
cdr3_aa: CASKGTSRDDEQFF
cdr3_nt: TGCGCCAGCAAGGGGACCTCCCGAGACGATGAGCAGTTCTTC

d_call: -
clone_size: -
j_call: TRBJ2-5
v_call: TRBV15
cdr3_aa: CATSIRDLETQYF
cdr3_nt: TGTGCCACCAGCATCCGGGACTTGGAGACCCAGTACTTC

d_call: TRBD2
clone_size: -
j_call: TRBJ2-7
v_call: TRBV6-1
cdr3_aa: CAGRGGGAGDHEQYF
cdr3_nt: TGTGCCGGCCGGGGGGGGGGGGCGGGAGACCACGAGCAGTACTTC

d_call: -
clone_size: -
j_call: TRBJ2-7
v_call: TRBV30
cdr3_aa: CAWSAQHEQYF
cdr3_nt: TGTGCCTGGAGTGCGCAGCACGAGCAGTACTTC

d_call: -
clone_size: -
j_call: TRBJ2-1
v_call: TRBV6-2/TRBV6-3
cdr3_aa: CASSYSRDLIDEQFF
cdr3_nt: TGTGCCAGCAGTTACTCTCGGGACCTTATCGATGAGCAGTTCTTC

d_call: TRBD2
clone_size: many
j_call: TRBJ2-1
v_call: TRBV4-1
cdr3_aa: CASSLGLAGGIIEQFF
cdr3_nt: TGCGCCAGCAGCCTCGGACTAGCGGGAGGTATTATCGAGCAGTTCTTC

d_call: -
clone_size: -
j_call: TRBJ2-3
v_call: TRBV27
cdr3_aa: CASSLVGTSPKDTQYF
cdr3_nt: TGTGCCAGCAGTTTAGTGGGGACATCCCCCAAAGATACGCAGTATTTT

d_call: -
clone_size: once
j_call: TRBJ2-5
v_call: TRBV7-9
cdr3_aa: CASSSAGGRETQYF
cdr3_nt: TGTGCCAGCAGCTCCGCCGGGGGGCGGGAGACCCAGTACTTC

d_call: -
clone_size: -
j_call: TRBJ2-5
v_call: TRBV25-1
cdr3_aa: CASQGQSQETQYF
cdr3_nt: TGTGCCAGCCAAGGGCAGAGCCAAGAGACCCAGTACTTC

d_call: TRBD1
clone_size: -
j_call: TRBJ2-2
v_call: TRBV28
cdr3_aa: CASSSYRGMNTGELFF
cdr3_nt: TGTGCCAGCAGTTCATACAGGGGAATGAACACCGGGGAGCTGTTTTTT

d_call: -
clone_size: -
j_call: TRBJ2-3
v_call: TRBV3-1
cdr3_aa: CASSQVGTPTDTQYF
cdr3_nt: TGTGCCAGCAGCCAAGTGGGAACTCCTACAGATACGCAGTATTTT

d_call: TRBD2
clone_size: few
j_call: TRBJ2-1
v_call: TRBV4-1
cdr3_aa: CASSQDRLASYNEQFF
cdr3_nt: TGCGCCAGCAGCCAAGATAGACTAGCCTCCTACAATGAGCAGTTCTTC

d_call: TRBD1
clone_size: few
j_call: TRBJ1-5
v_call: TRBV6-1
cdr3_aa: CASHSGTGVHQPQHF
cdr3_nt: TGTGCCAGCCATTCCGGAACAGGGGTCCATCAGCCCCAGCATTTT